These 11 T cell receptor beta chains share one sample of origin, sequenced in a study of blood T cell repertoires in COVID-19 (dated by TCRdb to about 2020). The library was produced with the immunoSEQ multiplex PCR assay. The source is immuneACCESS, and TCRdb retained only in-frame sequences with V and J called. Part of the clones is not carried over; for the studies checked, unresolved V genes explain less than half of this, and the remainder is unexplained. This sample comprises around 220,000 clones, 80% to 90% of them detected only once. Together, the top ten hold around 1.4% of the sample. The sequencing sample was made of peripheral blood. These receptors came from a man aged 18-30 years with active or convalescent COVID-19.

Worth noting for this clone: Germline and junction disagree at one end, which may indicate a read error. The gene calls are TRBV28 and TRBJ1-6; no clear D gene. The CDR3 sequence is 14 residues long. Germline V gene lookup returns CDR1 MDHEN and CDR2 SYDVKM. CDR3 nucleotide sequence: TGTGCCAGCAGTTACGTATCCTATGATTCACCCCTCCACTTT. Its translation is CASSYVSYDSPLHF.

The gene calls are TRBV10-3 and TRBJ1-1; 8 nucleotides match TRBD1. V gave up 7 bases and J gave up 4 bases; unmatched junction bases: 5. The CDR3 extends over 13 amino acids. Germline assignment: CDR1 ENHRY and CDR2 SYGVKD. The CDR3 nucleotides read TGTGCCATCAAAGAGGACAGGGTCACTGAAGCTTTCTTT. It yields the protein CAIKEDRVTEAFF.

CDR3 DNA: TGTGCCAGTAGTATTCGTAGCGGGTCTCCCTACGAGCAGTACTTC. Its protein product is CASSIRSGSPYEQYF. The chain joins TRBV19 to TRBJ2-7, with 7 bases that match TRBD2. Trimming at V came to 3 bases and at J to 2 bases, leaving 7 bases not matched to a gene. CDR1 is LNHDA and CDR2 is SQIVND in the germline V gene (reference sequence). The CDR3 is 15 amino acids.

The chain links TRBV28 to TRBJ1-5, with D maybe TRBD1 (6 bases). The CDR3 runs 13 residues. Germline V gene lookup returns CDR1 MDHEN and CDR2 SYDVKM. Trimming took 6 bases from V and 5 from J, leaving 11 bases between them. The CDR3 is CASRGQLYQPQHF. Here the CDR3 DNA reads TGTGCCAGCAGGGGACAACTTTATCAGCCCCAGCATTTT.

This clone was seen a single time. The chain links TRBV5-1 to TRBJ2-7; D is undetermined. The CDR3 has 11 amino acids. V shed 0 bases and J shed 5 bases, with 3 bases lying between them. In germline, CDR1 is SGHRS, CDR2 YFSETQ. CDR3 coding DNA: TGCGCCAGCAGCTTGGCTGACGAGCAGTACTTC. The encoded protein is CASSLADEQYF.

The chain is built from TRBV27 and TRBJ2-1; D is unresolved. V was pared by 7 bases and J by 6 bases, with 16 bases between. The CDR3 consists of 14 residues. Germline CDR1 reads MNHEY; CDR2 reads SMNVEV (reference sequence). CDR3 loop: CASTNNFGPNEQFF. CDR3 bases: TGTGCCAGCACCAACAACTTTGGGCCCAATGAGCAGTTCTTC.

The V call is TRBV4-3, the J call TRBJ2-2; possible D gene TRBD2, 6 bases. The germline V gene encodes CDR1 LGHNA and CDR2 YSLEER. The length of the CDR3 is 17 residues. V lost 0 bases to trimming and J lost 4 bases, with 15 bases between them. For the CDR3, the DNA is TGCGCCAGCAGCCAAGATCGTTGGACTACGAGCACCGGGGAGCTGTTTTTT. Amino acids: CASSQDRWTTSTGELFF.

This clone was seen ten or more times. J is TRBJ2-3 and V is TRBV6-4, with 11 bases lining up with TRBD2. CDR3 size: 15 residues. V dropped 3 bases and J dropped 4; count of bases not matched to a gene: 3. Germline assignment: CDR1 MRHNA and CDR2 SNTAGT. CDR3 in amino acids: CASSEVAGGPDTQYF. Written as DNA, the CDR3 is TGTGCCAGCAGTGAGGTAGCGGGAGGGCCAGATACGCAGTATTTT.

The chain has TRBV19 and TRBJ1-2; no clear D gene. Trimming cost V 3 bases and J 7 bases, with 15 bases left between them. This CDR3 contains 14 residues. The germline CDR1 and CDR2 sequences are LNHDA and SQIVND (reference sequence). The chain's CDR3 is CASSIGRDVGGYTF. The CDR3 DNA sequence: TGTGCCAGTAGTATTGGGCGGGATGTTGGTGGCTACACCTTC.

The chain links TRBV19 to TRBJ1-5, with 8 nucleotides matching TRBD1. This CDR3 comprises 14 residues. Per germline, CDR1 LNHDA and CDR2 SQIVND (reference sequence). Trimming removed 3 bases from V and 7 bases from J; junction bases left unmatched: 5. The CDR3 loop reads CASSMTGAGQPQHF. CDR3 nucleotide sequence: TGTGCCAGTAGTATGACAGGGGCAGGACAGCCCCAGCATTTT.

This chain connects TRBV7-2 to TRBJ2-3, with TRBD2 as a possible D gene (5 bases). Trimming took off 5 bases at V and 6 bases at J, with 18 bases between the two ends. The germline gives CDR1 SGHTA, CDR2 FQGNSA. The CDR3 spans 15 residues. The DNA for the CDR3 is TGTGCCAGCAGCCCTCTACGGACGAGGGTGGATACGCAGTATTTT. Translating gives CASSPLRTRVDTQYF. Full variable domain (outside the CDR3, taken from reference TRBV7-2 and TRBJ2-3): GAGVSQSPSNKVTEKGKDVELRCDPISGHTALYWYRQSLGQGLEFLIYFQGNSAPDKSGLPSDRFSAERTGGSVSTLTIQRTQQEDSAVYLCASSPLRTRVDTQYFGPGTRLTVL.